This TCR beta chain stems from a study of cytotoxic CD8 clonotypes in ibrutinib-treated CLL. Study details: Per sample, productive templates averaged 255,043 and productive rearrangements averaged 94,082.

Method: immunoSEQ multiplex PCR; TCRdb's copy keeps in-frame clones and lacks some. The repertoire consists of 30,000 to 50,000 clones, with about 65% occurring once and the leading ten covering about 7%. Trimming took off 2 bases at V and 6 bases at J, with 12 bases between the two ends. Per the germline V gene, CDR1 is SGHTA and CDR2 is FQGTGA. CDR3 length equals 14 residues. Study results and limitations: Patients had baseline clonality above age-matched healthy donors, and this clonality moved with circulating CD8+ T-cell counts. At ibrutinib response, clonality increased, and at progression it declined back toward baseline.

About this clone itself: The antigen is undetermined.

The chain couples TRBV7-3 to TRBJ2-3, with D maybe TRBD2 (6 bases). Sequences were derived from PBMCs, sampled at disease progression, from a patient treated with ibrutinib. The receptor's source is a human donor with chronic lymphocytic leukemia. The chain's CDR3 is CASSLAGYPDTQYF. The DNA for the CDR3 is TGTGCCAGCAGCTTAGCGGGGTATCCGGATACGCAGTATTTT.